The 3 T cell receptor beta chains below come from one sample, sequenced in a study of CD8+ T cells in alopecia areata. Isolated RNA was reverse transcribed into cDNA used as the sequencing template. The protocol was immunoSEQ multiplex PCR, while the TCRdb copy is restricted to in-frame clones and leaves out a portion. The repertoire consists of a few hundred thousand clones, with around two fifths occurring once and the leading ten covering under 0.55%. The treatment here: oral pan-JAK inhibitor, 5-10 mg twice daily. The sequences come from CD4+ T cells sorted from blood, collected between weeks 30 and 35, from a patient treated with tofacitinib. Every receptor here comes from a human donor with alopecia areata.

The chain has TRBV6-5 and TRBJ1-4, with 7 nucleotides matching TRBD1. This CDR3 comprises 14 residues. V lost 4 bases, J lost 6 bases, and 5 bases stayed unmatched. CDR1 is MNHEY, CDR2 SVGAGI, per germline. CDR3 in DNA: TGTGCCAGCAGTTGGGACAGACGCTATGAAAAACTGTTTTTT. Encoded protein: CASSWDRRYEKLFF.

This clone was seen only a few times. J is TRBJ2-1 and V is TRBV7-7, with 11 nucleotides matching TRBD2. Unmatched junction bases numbered 2, after V lost 8 bases and J lost 5 bases. CDR1 SSHAT and CDR2 FNYEAQ come from the germline V gene (reference sequence). This CDR3 is 13 amino acids long. CDR3 protein: CASGLAGNNEQFF. The CDR3, as DNA: TGTGCCAGCGGACTAGCGGGCAACAATGAGCAGTTCTTC.

The sample holds a few counts of this clone. The chain has TRBV19 and TRBJ2-1, with D perhaps TRBD2 (5 bases). With 6 bases removed from V and 5 bases from J, the gap between germline ends came to 17 bases. The CDR3 is made up of 15 amino acids. In germline, CDR1 is LNHDA, CDR2 SQIVND (reference sequence). The CDR3 bases are TGTGCCAGTAGCACAGAGGGTAGCAGAAACAATGAGCAGTTCTTC. Encoded protein: CASSTEGSRNNEQFF.